Following are 26 T cell receptor beta chains from one sample sequenced in a study of graft-versus-host responses after intestinal transplantation. No antigen has been identified for these receptors. Only in-frame clones appear in the TCRdb table, and some are missing; sequencing was by immunoSEQ multiplex PCR. The repertoire holds tens of thousands of clones, roughly 90% seen once, with less than 5% in the top ten. The sequencing here drew on unstimulated CD8+ T cells sorted from spleen or lymph node cells, taken before transplant. The receptor source for this set is a human donor who was the organ donor for an intestinal transplant.

This chain connects TRBV5-4 to TRBJ2-5; 12 nucleotides agree with TRBD1. Germline CDR1 and CDR2: SGHNT and YYREEE (reference sequence). V lost 5 bases and J lost 4; bases outside the gene matches: 6. The CDR3 is 15 residues long. The CDR3 reads CASSSGTGGVETQYF. CDR3 bases: TGTGCCAGCAGTTCCGGGACAGGGGGCGTAGAGACCCAGTACTTC.

The chain carries TRBV11-2 and TRBJ1-2; 7 bases map to TRBD1. Germline CDR1 and CDR2: SGHAT and FQNNGV. The CDR3 totals 16 residues. After removal of 4 bases from V and 1 base from J, the junction contained 9 bases not matched to a gene. The CDR3 nucleotides read TGTGCCAGCAGCTCTCCAGGACAGGCCGGTAACTATGGCTACACCTTC. This codes for CASSSPGQAGNYGYTF.

The DNA for the CDR3 is TGTGCCAGCTCACCAGCCGGGACAGACTATGGCTACACCTTC. Protein sequence: CASSPAGTDYGYTF. This sequence joins TRBV18 and TRBJ1-2; 7 bases align to TRBD1. Germline assignment: CDR1 KGHSH and CDR2 LQKENI. Unmatched junction bases numbered 3, after V lost 2 bases and J lost 3 bases. The CDR3 covers 14 residues.

Only one count was recorded for this clone. V and J are TRBV2 and TRBJ2-5, with a tentative D call TRBD1 (5 bases). Germline values: CDR1 SNHLY, CDR2 FYNNEI. The V and J ends lost 2 bases and 0 bases respectively, with 10 bases between them. The CDR3 sequence is 15 residues long. CDR3 sequence (DNA): TGTGCCAGCAGTGAACTTGACAGAGACCAAGAGACCCAGTACTTC. This sequence encodes CASSELDRDQETQYF.

The V and J genes are TRBV27 and TRBJ1-1; TRBD1 is a possible D gene (5 bases). Germline V lookup: CDR1 MNHEY, CDR2 SMNVEV (reference sequence). CDR3 size: 16 residues. The germline V and J ends were trimmed by 3 bases and 0 bases, with 14 bases remaining between them. The CDR3: CASSLGWGRVNTEAFF. CDR3 in DNA: TGTGCCAGCAGTTTGGGATGGGGGAGGGTGAACACTGAAGCTTTCTTT.

The chain is built from TRBV6-5 and TRBJ1-2; TRBD1 agrees at 8 bases. CDR3 size: 14 residues. Per germline, CDR1 MNHEY and CDR2 SVGAGI. V shed 5 bases and J 6 bases; nucleotides not matched to a gene: 8. CDR3 residues: CASSPGGGLNGYTF. The CDR3 nucleotides read TGTGCCAGCAGTCCAGGGGGCGGTCTAAATGGCTACACCTTC.

This clone was observed a few times. This chain uses TRBV4-3 with TRBJ1-6; 9 bases match TRBD1. Germline lookup yields CDR1 LGHNA and CDR2 YSLEER. V trimming: 3 bases; J trimming: 8 bases; junction bases outside the gene matches: 5. The CDR3 length is 15 residues. The CDR3 reads CASSQDRGGDSPLHF. The CDR3 DNA reads TGCGCCAGCAGCCAGGACAGGGGAGGGGATTCACCCCTCCACTTT.

The chain combines TRBV30 with TRBJ1-1, with 9 bases aligning to TRBD1. The CDR3 contains 16 residues. Germline V gene data show CDR1 as GTSNPN and CDR2 as SVGIG (reference sequence). Trimming took 0 bases from V and 0 from J; bases not matched to a gene: 5. This CDR3 reads CAWSVGQGMMNTEAFF. The CDR3 bases are TGTGCCTGGAGTGTGGGACAGGGAATGATGAACACTGAAGCTTTCTTT.

The V and J genes are TRBV5-1 and TRBJ1-6; 11 nucleotides match TRBD1. V lost 2 bases, J lost 12 bases, and 4 bases stayed unmatched. The length of the CDR3 is 14 residues. CDR1 is SGHRS and CDR2 is YFSETQ in the germline V gene. The CDR3 DNA reads TGCGCCAGCAGCTTTCCGGGACAGGGGGAACCCCTCCACTTT. Amino acid sequence: CASSFPGQGEPLHF.

Details on this clone: Distinct nucleotide sequences in the sample also encode this CDR3. The genes are TRBV15 and TRBJ2-3, with TRBD1 matching 11 bases. The V gene end was trimmed by 0 bases and the J gene end by 4 bases; junction bases not matched to a gene: 3. Germline V lookup: CDR1 LNHNV, CDR2 YYDKDF (reference sequence). The CDR3 is made up of 16 amino acids. CDR3 nucleotides: TGTGCCACCAGCAGAGATCCGGGACAGGGGGCAGATACGCAGTATTTT. Translation gives CATSRDPGQGADTQYF.

V is TRBV5-6 and J is TRBJ2-3, with 11 bases lining up with TRBD1. Germline V gene lookup returns CDR1 SGHDT and CDR2 YYEEEE. The junction had 4 bases not matched to a gene; V was cut back by 2 bases and J by 5 bases. This CDR3 has 15 amino acids. CDR3 DNA sequence: TGTGCCAGCAGCTTTCGGACAGGGGGCGAAGATACGCAGTATTTT. It translates to CASSFRTGGEDTQYF.

This chain joins TRBV28 and TRBJ2-2; 8 positions match TRBD1. This CDR3 spans 15 amino acids. Germline V CDR1 and CDR2: MDHEN, SYDVKM. V was pared by 6 bases and J by 4 bases, with 7 bases of the junction left unmatched. CDR3 loop: CASSWTGTTTGELFF. DNA for the CDR3: TGTGCCAGCAGCTGGACAGGGACCACCACCGGGGAGCTGTTTTTT.

The rearrangement joins TRBV4-2 to TRBJ1-5, with 9 nucleotides matching TRBD1. The germline V gene has CDR1 LGHNA and CDR2 YNFKEQ. The CDR3 runs to 15 residues. Trimming took 4 bases from V and 4 from J; bases not matched to a gene: 5. DNA of the CDR3: TGTGCCAGCAGCCCGGGACAGGGACAAAATCAGCCCCAGCATTTT. This encodes CASSPGQGQNQPQHF.

CDR3 nucleotides: TGCAGCGTTGCGACAGCAGATAATTCACCCCTCCACTTT. Encoded protein: CSVATADNSPLHF. V and J are TRBV29-1 and TRBJ1-6, with D maybe TRBD1 (5 bases). V was clipped by 4 bases and J by 5 bases, with 9 bases between them. In germline, CDR1 is SQVTM, CDR2 ANQGSEA. The CDR3 sequence is 13 residues long.

The V and J genes are TRBV6-6 and TRBJ1-5, with a possible D match to TRBD1 (5 bases). With 2 bases removed from V and 4 bases from J, the gap between germline ends came to 12 bases. CDR1 is MNHNY, CDR2 SVGAGI, per germline (reference sequence). The CDR3 has 15 amino acids. CDR3 in DNA: TGTGCCAGCAGTTACGGGGCAGCTTCGAATCAGCCCCAGCATTTT. Amino acids: CASSYGAASNQPQHF.

The chain recombines TRBV27 with TRBJ2-1; 15 bases match TRBD2. The CDR3 is made up of 14 amino acids. Germline-derived CDR1 and CDR2 are MNHEY and SMNVEV (reference sequence). Trimming cost V 4 bases and J 10 bases; bases outside gene matches: 2. The CDR3 DNA is TGTGCCAGCAGTTCCGGGACTAGCGGGGGGGAGCAGTTCTTC. Translating it yields CASSSGTSGGEQFF.

The V gene is TRBV7-9, the J gene TRBJ2-7, with D perhaps TRBD1 (6 bases). This CDR3 is built from 14 residues. V lost 4 bases and J 0 bases, leaving 10 bases between the germline ends. Germline V gene data show CDR1 as SEHNR and CDR2 as FQNEAQ (reference sequence). CDR3 sequence reads: CASSSRTDSYEQYV. Here the CDR3 DNA reads TGTGCCAGCAGCTCCCGGACAGACTCCTACGAGCAGTACGTC.

The CDR3 coding sequence is TGTGCCAGCAGCTTGGAAGGGGGCGTGGACACCGGGGAGCTGTTTTTT. It is translated as CASSLEGGVDTGELFF. V and J are TRBV5-6 and TRBJ2-2; 7 bases map to TRBD1. Germline CDR1 and CDR2: SGHDT and YYEEEE. The CDR3 runs to 16 residues. The J segment lost 3 bases and the V segment lost 0 bases, leaving 5 bases of the junction unmatched.

The chain combines TRBV4-1 with TRBJ2-1; D might be TRBD1 (5 bases). Per germline, CDR1 MGHRA and CDR2 YSYEKL. The CDR3 contains 13 residues. Trimming took off 4 bases at V and 3 bases at J, with 7 bases between the two ends. CDR3: CASSPGHYNEQFF. The CDR3 bases are TGCGCCAGCAGCCCAGGACACTACAATGAGCAGTTCTTC.

The chain joins TRBV6-5 to TRBJ2-5; the match to TRBD2 covers 11 bases. The CDR3 covers 16 residues. Germline V gives CDR1 MNHEY, CDR2 SVGAGI. V gave up 2 bases and J gave up 5 bases; unmatched junction bases: 7. CDR3 DNA: TGTGCCAGCAGTTACATTACTAGCGGGGGAATGGAGACCCAGTACTTC. Its protein is CASSYITSGGMETQYF.

The chain couples TRBV6-1 to TRBJ2-3; 12 bases are shared with TRBD2. The CDR3 has 17 amino acids. CDR1 is MNHNS and CDR2 is SASEGT in the germline V gene. V shed 1 base and J 3 bases; nucleotides not matched to a gene: 5. The CDR3 reads CASSEETSGGPTDTQYF. The DNA of the CDR3 is TGTGCCAGCAGTGAAGAGACTAGCGGGGGACCTACAGATACGCAGTATTTT.

As regards this clone: Other DNA sequences in this sample translate to the same CDR3. The V gene is TRBV19, the J gene TRBJ2-1; TRBD2 matches 9 bases. The germline V gene has CDR1 LNHDA and CDR2 SQIVND (reference sequence). Losses at the gene ends were 4 bases for V and 1 base for J; bases not matched to a gene: 2. The CDR3 is made up of 15 amino acids. For the CDR3, the DNA is TGTGCCAGTAGTAATAGCGGGGGATCCTACAATGAGCAGTTCTTC. This gives the protein CASSNSGGSYNEQFF.

The chain uses TRBV28 and TRBJ1-1; tentative D call: TRBD1 (5 bases). The CDR3 is 17 amino acids. V dropped 2 bases and J dropped 8 bases, with 24 bases sitting between them. Germline V gives CDR1 MDHEN, CDR2 SYDVKM. The CDR3, as DNA: TGTGCCAGCAGTTTAGGTTTGAGGTATGACAGCCGACCCGAAGCTTTCTTT. Translated: CASSLGLRYDSRPEAFF. The full variable domain, with the rest looked up from reference TRBV28 and TRBJ1-1, is DVKVTQSSRYLVKRTGEKVFLECVQDMDHENMFWYRQDPGLGLRLIYFSYDVKMKEKGDIPEGYSVSREKKERFSLILESASTNQTSMYLCASSLGLRYDSRPEAFFGQGTRLTVV.

The chain carries TRBV5-1 and TRBJ2-1; D perhaps matches TRBD1 (5 bases). This CDR3 spans 17 amino acids. The germline gives CDR1 SGHRS, CDR2 YFSETQ. V was shortened by 4 bases and J by 3 bases, with 20 bases between the two germline ends. The CDR3 is CASSTWGRPTYYNEQFF. CDR3 in DNA: TGCGCCAGCAGCACCTGGGGCAGGCCTACTTACTACAATGAGCAGTTCTTC. Variable domain in full (rest from reference TRBV5-1 and TRBJ2-1): KAGVTQTPRYLIKTRGQQVTLSCSPISGHRSVSWYQQTPGQGLQFLFEYFSETQRNKGNFPGRFSGRQFSNSRSEMNVSTLELGDSALYLCASSTWGRPTYYNEQFFGPGTRLTVL.

This chain joins TRBV7-9 and TRBJ1-1; possibly TRBD1 for D (5 bases). The V end lost 5 bases, the J end lost 2 bases, and 15 bases lay between the germline ends. This CDR3 has 15 amino acids. Per the germline V gene, CDR1 is SEHNR and CDR2 is FQNEAQ (reference sequence). The DNA of the CDR3 is TGTGCCAGCAGCCCTCGCGGGGCCACTAACACTGAAGCTTTCTTT. Amino acids: CASSPRGATNTEAFF. Supplemented by reference TRBV7-9 and TRBJ1-1, the full variable domain reads DTGVSQNPRHKITKRGQNVTFRCDPISEHNRLYWYRQTLGQGPEFLTYFQNEAQLEKSRLLSDRFSAERPKGSFSTLEIQRTEQGDSAMYLCASSPRGATNTEAFFGQGTRLTVV.

The chain carries TRBV11-2 and TRBJ1-6, with TRBD1 identical over 10 bases. V was pared by 2 bases and J by 10 bases, with 5 bases of the junction left unmatched. Germline values: CDR1 SGHAT, CDR2 FQNNGV. The CDR3 is 15 residues long. This CDR3 is CASSLQGQGWSPLHF. For the CDR3, the DNA is TGTGCCAGCAGCTTACAGGGACAGGGGTGGTCACCCCTCCACTTT.